The rows below give T cell receptor beta chains drawn from one sample of a study of cytomegalovirus exposure and HLA in healthy donors. TCRdb keeps only in-frame clones here, not all; method: immunoSEQ multiplex PCR. Among 350,000 or so clones listed, 86% were seen once. Sequencing was done on a sample of PBMCs. The origin of the receptors is a woman younger than 35 in good health and CMV-seronegative. The CDR3 runs from the conserved cysteine through the conserved F or W. The D gene is left open where the match is weak. A clone size is listed for some rows: how often the clone was seen (once, few, many), or a class if it is expanded.

v_call,clone_size,j_call,d_call,cdr3_nt,cdr3_aa
TRBV2,NA,TRBJ2-1,TRBD2,TGTGCCAGCAGCCGTAGCGGGAGGGTCGGCAATGAGCAGTTCTTC,CASSRSGRVGNEQFF
TRBV29-1,NA,TRBJ2-3,TRBD2,TGCAGCGTGGAGCGGGGGGGCACAGATACGCAGTATTTT,CSVERGGTDTQYF
TRBV27,NA,TRBJ1-5,TRBD1,TGTGCCAGCACCGCCGGGACAGGGCTCAATCAGCCCCAGCATTTT,CASTAGTGLNQPQHF
TRBV11-1,NA,TRBJ2-5,NA,TGTGCCAGCAGCCCACTGTGGGAGACCCAGTACTTC,CASSPLWETQYF
TRBV6-5,NA,TRBJ1-4,TRBD1,TGTGCCAGCAGTTACCGGGACAGGGGCCTAGGAAAACTGTTTTTT,CASSYRDRGLGKLFF
TRBV6-6,NA,TRBJ1-1,NA,TGTGCCAGCAGGAATTCAGCGGGGGGGTCCACTGAAGCTTTCTTT,CASRNSAGGSTEAFF
TRBV7-2,once,TRBJ1-5,TRBD1,TGTGCCAGCAGCTTCTACAGGGGGGAGCAGCCCCAGCATTTT,CASSFYRGEQPQHF
TRBV27,NA,TRBJ2-7,TRBD1,TGTGCCAGCAGTTTAACAGGGGACTACGAGCAGTACTTC,CASSLTGDYEQYF
TRBV9,NA,TRBJ1-2,TRBD1,TGTGCCAGCCGATCCCCGGGACAGGGGGCCTATGGCTACACCTTC,CASRSPGQGAYGYTF
TRBV27,once,TRBJ2-1,NA,TGTGCCAGCAGTCCCGTCGGCGGCGAGCAGTTCTTC,CASSPVGGEQFF
TRBV12-5,few,TRBJ1-1,NA,TGTGCTAGTGGTTTGGTTACCCTGGGGCTGAACACTGAAGCTTTCTTT,CASGLVTLGLNTEAFF
TRBV28,NA,TRBJ1-3,NA,TGTGCCAGCGGAGGAGGTGGAAACACCATATATTTT,CASGGGGNTIYF
TRBV5-1,NA,TRBJ2-1,NA,TGCGCCAGCAGCGCCTCCGGGACAACCTACAATGAGCAGTTCTTC,CASSASGTTYNEQFF
TRBV5-1,NA,TRBJ2-3,TRBD2,TGCGCCAGCAGCTTGGGAGTGCGGGAGGGCACAGATACGCAGTATTTT,CASSLGVREGTDTQYF
TRBV7-6,once,TRBJ2-7,TRBD1,TGTGCCAGCAGCCCCAGACCGGGACAGGGCTACGAGCAGTACTTC,CASSPRPGQGYEQYF
TRBV2,once,TRBJ2-7,TRBD1,TGTGCCAGCAGTGACACCGGACAGGGAGACTCCTACGAGCAGTACTTC,CASSDTGQGDSYEQYF
TRBV5-1,few,TRBJ2-1,NA,TGCGCCAGCAGCTTGGATCCCGGTGACAATGAGCAGTTCTTC,CASSLDPGDNEQFF
TRBV6-6,NA,TRBJ2-1,TRBD2,TGTGCCAGCAGTTGGGAAATAGCGGGAGGGATGGATGAGCAGTTCTTC,CASSWEIAGGMDEQFF
TRBV20-1,NA,TRBJ1-2,NA,TGCAGTGCGAGAGGGCTCGGCTACACCTTC,CSARGLGYTF
TRBV25-1,NA,TRBJ1-2,NA,TGTGCCAGCATTGGGGGCTTCGGACCGAACTATGGCTACACCTTC,CASIGGFGPNYGYTF
TRBV18,NA,TRBJ2-7,NA,TGTGCCAGCTCACCACGGTCGCCTAGCGCCTCCTACGAGCAGTACTTC,CASSPRSPSASYEQYF
TRBV11-3,NA,TRBJ2-1,TRBD2,TGTGCCAGCAAATCGGCGGGAGGACACAATGAGCAGTTCTTC,CASKSAGGHNEQFF
TRBV5-1,NA,TRBJ1-5,NA,TGCGCCAGCAGTGTTATAGGGGGTGATCAGCCCCAGCATTTT,CASSVIGGDQPQHF
TRBV4-3,NA,TRBJ2-1,TRBD2,TGCGCCAGCAGCCATAGACTAGCGGGACCCGGCAATGAGCAGTTCTTC,CASSHRLAGPGNEQFF
TRBV7-2,NA,TRBJ1-3,NA,TGTGCCAGCAGCCCACCGGAGAACCGAAACACCATATATTTT,CASSPPENRNTIYF
TRBV7-7,NA,TRBJ2-6,NA,TGTGCTAGCAGCCCCTACAGGTTTCACTCTGGGGCCAACGTCCTGACTTTC,CASSPYRFHSGANVLTF
TRBV9,NA,TRBJ2-7,NA,TGTGCCAGCAGCGTAGCCAGCGGTTCCTACGAGCAGTACTTC,CASSVASGSYEQYF
TRBV18,NA,TRBJ2-7,NA,TGTGCCAGCTCACCGAATCGACGCCAGGCAGGGTCCGAGCAGTACTTC,CASSPNRRQAGSEQYF
TRBV4-3,NA,TRBJ1-4,NA,TGCGCCAGCAGCCAAGGTAACGGCCTGAGCGAAGAAAAACTGTTTTTT,CASSQGNGLSEEKLFF
TRBV27,NA,TRBJ2-7,TRBD2,TGTGCCAGCAGATTAGGTCTAGCGGGAGTTTGGGAGCAGTACTTC,CASRLGLAGVWEQYF
TRBV18,NA,TRBJ1-1,NA,TGTGCCAGCTCACCCGGGGGTGGGAGGACTGAAGCTTTCTTT,CASSPGGGRTEAFF
TRBV20-1,NA,TRBJ1-4,NA,TGCAGCACCCCAGGTCAAGAAAAACTGTTTTTT,CSTPGQEKLFF
TRBV25-1,NA,TRBJ2-3,TRBD2,TGTGCCAGCAGTGATTGGGGACTAAGCACAGATACGCAGTATTTT,CASSDWGLSTDTQYF
TRBV7-8,NA,TRBJ2-3,NA,TGTGCCAGCAACCGGGACTGGGCCACAGATACGCAGTATTTT,CASNRDWATDTQYF
TRBV7-9,NA,TRBJ2-1,TRBD2,TGTGCCAGCAGCACCCCGGGACTAGCGGGGTGGGAGCAGTTCTTC,CASSTPGLAGWEQFF